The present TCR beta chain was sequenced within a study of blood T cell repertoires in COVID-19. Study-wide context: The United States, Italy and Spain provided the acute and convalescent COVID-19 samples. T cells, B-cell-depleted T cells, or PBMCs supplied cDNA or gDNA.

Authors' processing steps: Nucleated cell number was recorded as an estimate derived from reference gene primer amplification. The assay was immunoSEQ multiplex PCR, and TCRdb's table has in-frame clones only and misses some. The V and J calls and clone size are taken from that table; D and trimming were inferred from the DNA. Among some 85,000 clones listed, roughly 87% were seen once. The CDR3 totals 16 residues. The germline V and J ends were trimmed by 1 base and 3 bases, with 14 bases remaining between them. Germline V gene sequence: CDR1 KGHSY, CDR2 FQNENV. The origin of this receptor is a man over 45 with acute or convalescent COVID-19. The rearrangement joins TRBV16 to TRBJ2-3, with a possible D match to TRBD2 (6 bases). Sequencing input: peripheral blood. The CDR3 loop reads CASSQLEKGRTDTQYF. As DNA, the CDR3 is TGTGCCAGCAGCCAATTGGAGAAGGGGAGGACAGATACGCAGTATTTT.